This T cell receptor (beta chain) was captured by sequencing in a study of OX40 agonist ivuxolimab in advanced cancers. With respect to the entire study: Ivuxolimab, which targeted the costimulatory receptor OX40 (CD134), was an agonistic, fully human IgG2 monoclonal antibody. Intravenous ivuxolimab was administered to patients every 2 weeks at six dose levels: 0.01, 0.1, 0.3, 1.5, 3 and 10 mg/kg. Among the 52 dose-escalation patients, about 19 had hepatocellular carcinoma, roughly 15 melanoma, 9 renal cell carcinoma and 9 head and neck cancer. The dose-escalation cohort was 82.7% male with a mean age of about 54 years, ranging from roughly 20 to 80. Prior anti-PD-1, anti-PD-L1 or anti-CTLA-4 therapy was permitted, and checkpoint inhibitors had been received by about 37% of dose-escalation patients. Partial responses occurred in three dose-escalation patients, of whom one had hepatocellular carcinoma and two had cutaneous melanoma. The purpose of peripheral TCRbeta sequencing was to test whether ivuxolimab changed TCR sequence diversity and led to clonal T-cell expansion. The monotherapy dose-escalation portion (N ≈ 50 patients) of the phase I ivuxolimab trial is reported in the paper.

Genomic DNA was extracted from sorted cells for sequencing of the TCRbeta CDR3 region. The immunoSEQ Assay was used for sequencing of TCRbeta CDR3 regions. TCRdb limited this immuneACCESS table to in-frame rearrangements with V and J called. A share of clones is missing; checked studies link under half to unresolved V genes, and the rest is unexplained. The sample yields 60,000 or so clones; approximately 94% were counted once. The top ten constitute roughly a fifth of the sample. Comment on this clone: The antigen it recognizes is unknown. The record has no base qualities; no much larger clone is one base away.

Study-level results and caveats: On average, CD8+ T cells showed more expanded clones than CD4+ T cells after ivuxolimab. In the 0.1-3.0 mg/kg groups, partial responders had among the lowest normalized peripheral clonal expansion, particularly in CD8+ T cells. Low levels of normalized T-cell clonal expansion were also seen in some patients who did not respond. At doses of 0.1 to 3.0 mg/kg, clonal expansion of both CD4+ and CD8+ T cells in blood was seen between baseline and week 6. Which antigens the clonally expanded peripheral T cells were specific for was not determined.

Patients with a history of autoimmune disease or receiving systemic immunosuppression were excluded from the trial. Peripheral blood for TCR sequencing was collected from all dose cohorts at baseline, on cycle 4 day 1, and on cycle 7 day 1. Samples came from an open-label, multicenter, first-in-human phase I dose-escalation trial of ivuxolimab. Adults with locally advanced or metastatic melanoma, renal cell, hepatocellular, or head and neck squamous cell carcinoma were enrolled in the trial. Before TCR sequencing, CD4+ T cells and CD8+ T cells from peripheral blood were sorted into separate populations. The junction shows trimming of 2 bases on V and 1 base on J, and the gene matches do not reach 7 bases of it. CDR1 is given as SGHTA and CDR2 as FQGNSA, both from the germline V gene. The CDR3 covers 18 residues, taking in both the cysteine and the phenylalanine. Just the 54-base CDR3 DNA is kept, in frame starting at base 1.

The chain is encoded by TRBV7-2 joined to TRBJ2-7, with 14 junctional bases fitting TRBD2. The source is an adult with an advanced solid tumor such as melanoma, head and neck, liver or kidney cancer. The sample consisted of CD4+ or CD8+ T cells sorted from blood, taken in a trial of the OX40 agonist ivuxolimab. The CDR3 has the sequence CASSLTGLAGAPSYEQYF. The DNA is as follows: TGTGCCAGCAGCTTAACGGGACTAGCGGGAGCCCCGTCCTACGAGCAGTACTTC.